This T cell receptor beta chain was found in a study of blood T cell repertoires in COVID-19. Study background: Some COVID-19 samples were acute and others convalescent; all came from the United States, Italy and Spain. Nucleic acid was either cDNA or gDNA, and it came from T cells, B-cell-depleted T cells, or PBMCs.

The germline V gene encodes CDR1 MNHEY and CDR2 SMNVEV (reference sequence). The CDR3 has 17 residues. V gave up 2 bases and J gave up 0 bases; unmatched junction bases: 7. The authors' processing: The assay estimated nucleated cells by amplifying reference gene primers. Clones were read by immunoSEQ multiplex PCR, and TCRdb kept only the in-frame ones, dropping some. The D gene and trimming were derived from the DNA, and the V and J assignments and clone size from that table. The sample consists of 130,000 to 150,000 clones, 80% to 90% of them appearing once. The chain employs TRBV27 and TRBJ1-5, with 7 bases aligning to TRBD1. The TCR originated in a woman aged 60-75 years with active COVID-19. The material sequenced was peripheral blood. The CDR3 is CASSLKGDSYSNQPQHF. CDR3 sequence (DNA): TGTGCCAGCAGTTTAAAGGGGGACAGCTATAGCAATCAGCCCCAGCATTTT.